The next 8 T cell receptor beta chains were all read from a single sample in a study of neoadjuvant anti-PD-1 for oral cavity cancer. Time point: after neoadjuvant nivolumab, at surgical resection. Data came from immunoSEQ multiplex PCR; TCRdb stores just in-frame clones and leaves some out. The sample has 33,000 or so clones; around four fifths are singletons. The sample was PBMCs, taken after nivolumab (anti-PD-1) treatment. These receptors came from a person between 35 and 79 years old with oral cavity squamous cell carcinoma.

This clone was detected once. The genes are TRBV9 and TRBJ2-7; 9 bases are shared with TRBD1. The germline CDR1 and CDR2 sequences are SGDLS and YYNGEE. This CDR3 region has 15 residues. V lost 4 bases, J lost 4 bases, and 9 bases stayed unmatched. This CDR3 reads CASSQSMDRGYEQYF. The CDR3 DNA is TGTGCCAGCAGCCAATCTATGGACAGGGGATACGAGCAGTACTTC.

V and J are TRBV7-9 and TRBJ1-6, with unresolved D. With 5 bases removed from V and 0 bases from J, the gap between germline ends came to 5 bases. In germline, CDR1 is SEHNR, CDR2 FQNEAQ (reference sequence). The CDR3 consists of 14 residues. In DNA, the CDR3 is TGTGCCAGCAGCCTAGACTCCTATAATTCACCCCTCCACTTT. This codes for CASSLDSYNSPLHF.

The genes are TRBV7-9 and TRBJ1-1; D gene ambiguous. The CDR3 is 14 amino acids. Germline-derived CDR1 and CDR2 are SEHNR and FQNEAQ (reference sequence). The germline V and J ends were trimmed by 7 bases and 1 base, with 13 bases remaining between them. CDR3 protein: CASTKPQQNTEAFF. In nucleotides, the CDR3 is TGTGCCAGCACCAAACCCCAACAGAACACTGAAGCTTTCTTT.

This clone was picked up one time. The rearrangement links TRBV5-5 to TRBJ1-1; TRBD1 is a possible D gene (5 bases). The length of the CDR3 is 12 residues. With 2 bases removed from V and 6 bases from J, the gap between germline ends came to 8 bases. The germline V gene encodes CDR1 SGHKS and CDR2 YYEKEE (reference sequence). This CDR3 reads CASSFRESEAFF. CDR3 DNA: TGTGCCAGCAGCTTCAGGGAATCTGAAGCTTTCTTT.

This chain links TRBV5-1 with TRBJ1-2; 9 positions agree with TRBD1. Germline loops: CDR1 SGHRS, CDR2 YFSETQ. Trimming took 3 bases from V and 5 from J; bases not matched to a gene: 8. The CDR3 sequence is 15 residues long. In nucleotides, the CDR3 is TGCGCCAGCAGCTCCCCGGGACAGGGCGATTATGGCTACACCTTC. Translating gives CASSSPGQGDYGYTF.

A single count supports this clone. This chain connects TRBV7-2 to TRBJ1-1; no clear D gene. Trimming stripped 4 bases from V and 4 bases from J, with 16 bases between. CDR1 is SGHTA, CDR2 FQGNSA, per germline. The CDR3 consists of 15 residues. For the CDR3, the DNA is TGTGCCAGCAGCTCGACCTTAGGTAGGGTCACTGAAGCTTTCTTT. Its protein is CASSSTLGRVTEAFF.

The CDR3 is CASSLVGLAGGPSYEQYF. The CDR3 nucleotides read TGTGCCAGCAGCTTAGTTGGGCTAGCGGGGGGGCCCTCCTACGAGCAGTACTTC. The genes are TRBV7-2 and TRBJ2-7; 12 bases align to TRBD2. CDR1 and CDR2 (germline): SGHTA, FQGNSA. The CDR3 consists of 18 residues. V dropped 1 base and J dropped 0; count of bases not matched to a gene: 7.

This chain links TRBV28 with TRBJ2-7, with 7 bases matching TRBD1. This CDR3 comprises 12 residues. With 1 base clipped from V and 13 bases from J, the junction kept 7 bases outside the gene matches. Germline V gene data show CDR1 as MDHEN and CDR2 as SYDVKM. The CDR3 is CASSLLGGRYYF. Here the CDR3 DNA reads TGTGCCAGCAGTTTATTAGGGGGCCGTTACTACTTC.